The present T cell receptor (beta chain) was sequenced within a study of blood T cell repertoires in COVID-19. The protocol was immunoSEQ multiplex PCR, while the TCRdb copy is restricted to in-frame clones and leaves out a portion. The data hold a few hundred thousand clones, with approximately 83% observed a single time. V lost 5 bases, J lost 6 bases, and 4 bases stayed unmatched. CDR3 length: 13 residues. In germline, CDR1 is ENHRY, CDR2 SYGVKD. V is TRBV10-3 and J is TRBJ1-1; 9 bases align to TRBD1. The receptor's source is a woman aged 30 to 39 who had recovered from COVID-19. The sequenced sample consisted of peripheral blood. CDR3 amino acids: CAISTQGASEAFF. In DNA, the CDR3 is TGTGCCATCAGTACACAGGGGGCGTCTGAAGCTTTCTTT.